Following are 6 T cell receptor beta chains from one sample sequenced in a study of T cells in Graves' hyperthyroidism and ophthalmopathy. The investigators amplified TCR beta CDR3 regions from RNA transcripts. HTBI primers were employed in a first-round RT-PCR of the TCR CDR3. A single record per CDR3 protein comes from TCRdb applying MiXCR to the multiplex PCR reads. Of some 500,000 distinct CDR3 sequences in the sample, approximately 15% are singletons; the top ten hold around 17%. Sequences were obtained from blood. These receptors all stem from a woman aged 18-30 years with Graves' hyperthyroidism.

The chain links TRBV15 to TRBJ1-5; TRBD1 agrees at 7 bases. Germline CDR1 is LNHNV and CDR2 is YYDKDF (reference sequence). The CDR3 has 15 amino acids. The J segment lost 7 bases and the V segment lost 6 bases, leaving 12 bases of the junction unmatched. This chain's CDR3 is CATSMTGFTGQPQHF. Here the CDR3 DNA reads TGTGCCACCAGTATGACAGGGTTCACAGGCCAGCCCCAGCATTTT.

This clonotype was observed many times. The gene calls are TRBV15 and TRBJ2-2, with a weak D call TRBD2 (6 bases). Trimming cost V 7 bases and J 0 bases, with 12 bases left between them. This CDR3 is 15 amino acids long. Germline CDR1 reads LNHNV; CDR2 reads YYDKDF (reference sequence). The CDR3 DNA reads as TGTGCCACCACCCGCGGAGGGACGAACACCGGGGAGCTGTTTTTT. Protein product: CATTRGGTNTGELFF.

The chain joins TRBV7-8 to TRBJ2-3; 8 positions match TRBD2. Germline CDR1 is SGHVS and CDR2 is FQNEAQ. V was pared by 2 bases and J by 6 bases, with 4 bases of the junction left unmatched. The CDR3 spans 14 residues. CDR3 protein: CASSLNSGTDTQYF. As DNA, the CDR3 is TGTGCCAGCAGCTTAAATAGCGGGACGGATACGCAGTATTTT.

CDR3 loop: CASSPHRDPQGPQYF. CDR3 sequence (DNA): TGTGCCAGCAGCCCGCACCGGGACCCCCAGGGCCCGCAGTATTTT. The chain employs TRBV11-2 and TRBJ2-3; perhaps D is TRBD1 or TRBD2 (5 bases each). V was shortened by 5 bases and J by 10 bases, with 22 bases between the two germline ends. The V gene's germline CDR1 is SGHAT and CDR2 FQNNGV. The CDR3 runs to 15 residues.

This clonotype has just a few counts. This rearrangement joins TRBV29-1 to TRBJ2-5, with 9 bases aligning to TRBD1. The CDR3 contains 15 residues. Germline V gene data show CDR1 as SQVTM and CDR2 as ANQGSEA. Trimming at V came to 7 bases and at J to 4 bases, leaving 13 bases not matched to a gene. CDR3 amino acids: CSAPGTGILRETQYF. In DNA, the CDR3 is TGCAGCGCGCCCGGGACAGGGATATTACGAGAGACCCAGTACTTC.

V is TRBV20-1 and J is TRBJ2-1; 10 nucleotides align to TRBD2. Trimming at V came to 4 bases and at J to 4 bases, leaving 7 bases not matched to a gene. The germline V gene encodes CDR1 DFQATT and CDR2 SNEGSKA (reference sequence). The CDR3 spans 15 residues. CDR3 sequence (DNA): TGCAGTGCTAAAATACTAGCGGGGCTTTACAATGAGCAGTTCTTC. Translation gives CSAKILAGLYNEQFF.